The entry below describes one T cell receptor beta chain. The antigen remains undetermined. The sort gate was single viable CD3+CD4+CD8-CD45RO+ cells for memory CD4+ T cells. CMV serostatus came from serum IgG against pp150, pp28, p38, p52. Some clones are missing from TCRdb's copy, which holds only in-frame ones; the method was immunoSEQ multiplex PCR. The sample consists of about 54,000 clones, about 80% of them appearing once. J lost 1 base, V lost 5 bases, and 3 bases had no gene match. Germline assignment: CDR1 MNHEY and CDR2 SVGAGI. The CDR3 covers 14 residues. This record belongs to a study of memory CD4+ T cells and cytomegalovirus serostatus. General study findings and limits: About 40% of the 164 known CMV-associated TCRbeta sequences appeared in CD4+ memory.

This clonotype was obtained from an adult in good health and CMV-seronegative. The sample consisted of memory CD4+ T cells from blood. The V call is TRBV6-5, the J call TRBJ1-1; 8 bases align to TRBD1. For the CDR3, the DNA is TGTGCCAGCAGTCGGACAGGGACGAACACTGAAGCTTTCTTT. It translates to CASSRTGTNTEAFF.